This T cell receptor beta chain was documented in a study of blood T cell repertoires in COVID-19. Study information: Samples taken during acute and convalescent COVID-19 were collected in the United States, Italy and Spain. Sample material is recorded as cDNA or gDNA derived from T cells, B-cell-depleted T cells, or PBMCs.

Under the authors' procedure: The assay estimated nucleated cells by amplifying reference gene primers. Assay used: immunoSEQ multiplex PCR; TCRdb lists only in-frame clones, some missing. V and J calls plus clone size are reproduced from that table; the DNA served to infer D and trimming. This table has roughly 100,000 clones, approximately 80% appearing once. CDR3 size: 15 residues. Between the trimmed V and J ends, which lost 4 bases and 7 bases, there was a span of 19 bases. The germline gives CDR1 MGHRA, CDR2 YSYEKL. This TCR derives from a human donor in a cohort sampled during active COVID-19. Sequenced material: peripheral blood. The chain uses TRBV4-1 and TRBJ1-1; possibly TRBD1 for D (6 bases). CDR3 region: CASSLPGTTYSEAFF. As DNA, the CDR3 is TGCGCCAGCAGCCTCCCCGGGACAACCTACAGTGAAGCTTTCTTT.